The rows below give T cell receptor beta chains drawn from one sample of a study of blood T cell repertoires in COVID-19. Some clones are missing from TCRdb's copy, which holds only in-frame ones; the method was immunoSEQ multiplex PCR. The table shows around 300,000 clones, with around 90% occurring only once. Sequencing was done on a sample of peripheral blood. Receptors originate from a man aged 18 to 30 with active or convalescent COVID-19. Both conserved end residues are part of each CDR3. Fields, in order: clone size, J gene, D gene, V gene, CDR3 protein, CDR3 DNA. The D gene is left open where the match is weak. The size field is filled for only some rows; it gives once, few, many or a size class.

>.|TRBJ2-6|.|TRBV7-3
CASGAGVLPGANVLTF
TGTGCCAGCGGGGCAGGGGTTCTGCCCGGGGCCAACGTCCTGACTTTC
>once|TRBJ1-5|.|TRBV6-5
CAGRPRGAGQPQHF
TGTGCCGGGCGTCCCAGGGGCGCGGGTCAGCCCCAGCATTTT
>few|TRBJ2-2|.|TRBV12-3/TRBV12-4
CASSYLRTGELFF
TGTGCCAGCAGTTATCTGAGGACCGGGGAGCTGTTTTTT
>once|TRBJ2-5|TRBD1|TRBV14
CASSQGPGTGRETQYF
TGTGCCAGCAGCCAAGGCCCCGGGACAGGGAGGGAGACCCAGTACTTC
>.|TRBJ1-2|.|TRBV6-1
CASSDGGYGYTF
TGTGCCAGCAGTGACGGTGGCTATGGCTACACCTTC
>.|TRBJ1-2|.|TRBV4-3
CASSLGRGGAYGYTF
TGCGCCAGCAGCCTCGGTCGGGGAGGGGCCTATGGCTACACCTTC
>.|TRBJ1-5|.|TRBV3-1/TRBV3-2
CASSRTRVSQPQHF
TGTGCCAGCAGCCGAACCAGGGTGAGTCAGCCCCAGCATTTT
>.|TRBJ1-2|.|TRBV5-8
CASSLWEGGNYGYTF
TGTGCCAGCAGCTTGTGGGAGGGGGGCAACTATGGCTACACCTTC
>.|TRBJ2-5|.|TRBV27
CASGVTGSRETQYF
TGTGCCAGCGGAGTAACAGGGAGCCGTGAGACCCAGTACTTC
>.|TRBJ2-2|TRBD2|TRBV4-3
CASSQDLLAGAGWTGELFF
TGCGCCAGCAGCCAAGATCTTCTAGCGGGGGCTGGATGGACCGGGGAGCTGTTTTTT